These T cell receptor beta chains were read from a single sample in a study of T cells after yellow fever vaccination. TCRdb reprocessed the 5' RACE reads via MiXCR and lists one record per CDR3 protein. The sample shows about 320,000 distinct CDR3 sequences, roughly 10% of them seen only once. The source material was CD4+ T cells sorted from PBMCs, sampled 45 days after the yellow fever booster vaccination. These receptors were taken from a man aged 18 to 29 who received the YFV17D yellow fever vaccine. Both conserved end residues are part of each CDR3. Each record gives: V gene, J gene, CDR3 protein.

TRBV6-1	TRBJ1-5	CASSDPVNQPQHF
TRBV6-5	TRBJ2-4	CASNSLGTGIQYF
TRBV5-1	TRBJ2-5	CASSEGGTFGETQYF
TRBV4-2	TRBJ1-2	CASSQVAEVYGYTF
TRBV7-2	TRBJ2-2	CASRHGLATGELFF
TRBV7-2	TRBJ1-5	CASSLGSLHQPQHF
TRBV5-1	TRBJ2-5	CASSLAKGGGTQETQYF
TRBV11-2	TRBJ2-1	CASSTTTYTQFF
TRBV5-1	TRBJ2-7	CASSLLGANSYEQYF
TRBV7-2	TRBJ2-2	CASSSQRGGRGTGELFF
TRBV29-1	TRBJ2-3	CSVSPGQGRGTQYF
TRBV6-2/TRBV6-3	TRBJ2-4	CASSRTSGEGIQYF
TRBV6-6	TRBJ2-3	CASRSGQGASSLADTQYF
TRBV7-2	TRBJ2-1	CASSFTSGGEKFF
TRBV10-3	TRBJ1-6	CAISDRTQARSPLHF
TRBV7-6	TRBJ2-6	CASSSVLRANVLTF
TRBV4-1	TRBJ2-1	CASSQDTRWGGNNEQFF
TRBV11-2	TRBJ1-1	CASTRGQREKAFF
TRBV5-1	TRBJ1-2	CASSTTGDYGYTF
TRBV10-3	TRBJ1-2	CAISEVNYGYTF
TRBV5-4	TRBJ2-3	CASSLAPEASTDTQYF
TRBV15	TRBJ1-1	CATSRLREGAFF
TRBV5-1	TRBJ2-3	CASSESGQGTDTQYF
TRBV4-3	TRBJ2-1	CASSQIAGGSYNEQFF
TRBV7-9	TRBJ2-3	CASRSLDTQYF
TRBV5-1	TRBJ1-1	CASRGTGVYTEAFF
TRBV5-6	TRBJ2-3	CASSHGGGTSDTQYF
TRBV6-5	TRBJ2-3	CASSHRFGGIRGAQYF
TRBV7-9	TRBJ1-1	CASTTTQGLGTEAFF
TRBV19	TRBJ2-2	CASLQRGGNTGELFF
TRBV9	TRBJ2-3	CASSSRGGSTDTQYF
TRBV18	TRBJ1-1	CASSPPSLVAFF
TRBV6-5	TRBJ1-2	CASRGTTGAYGYTF
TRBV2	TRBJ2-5	CATDRTAEETQYF
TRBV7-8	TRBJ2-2	CASSLGAQGAATGELFF
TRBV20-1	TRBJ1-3	CSARDMGNTIYF
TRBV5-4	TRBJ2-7	CASSFRQGLDEQYF
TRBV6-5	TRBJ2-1	CASSHGTGVGEQFF
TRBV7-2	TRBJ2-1	CASGVAGGPGEQFF
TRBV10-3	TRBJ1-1	CAISVQPLGDMNTEAFF
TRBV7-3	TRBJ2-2	CASSLSTGELFF
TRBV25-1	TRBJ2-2	CASSEGWDNTGELFF
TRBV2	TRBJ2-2	CASSIGLSNGELFF
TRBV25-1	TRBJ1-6	CASSEWGGTYNSPLHF
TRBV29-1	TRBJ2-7	CSVEIPGPYEQYF
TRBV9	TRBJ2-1	CASSVRDSSYNEQFF
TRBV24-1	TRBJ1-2	CATSDPSGGVQGYTF